The sequence of this TCR beta chain was determined in a study of shared clonotypes between healthy human individuals. Study context: Plates per donor: three CD4 naive, three CD4 memory, two CD8 naive, one CD8 memory.

Details on this clone: No antigen is known for it. Other nucleotide sequences in the sample specify the same CDR3.

Only in-frame clones appear in the TCRdb table, and some are missing; sequencing was by immunoSEQ multiplex PCR. The data contain roughly 2,000,000 clones, roughly 95% of them singletons. Only CD45RO-negative cells positively selected for CCR7 counted as naive CD8 cells, so terminally differentiated effector memory CD45RA+ cells were excluded. Study findings and constraints: Non-shared clonotypes had lower generation probabilities than clonotypes shared by all four sorted-subset donors.

This TCR was sampled from a young man in good health. Some clones in this sample may be carry-over from other donors' samples. The sequencing input was naive CD8+ T cells from PBMCs.

CDR3 nucleotide sequence: TGTGCCAGCAGCCAGGGACTAGCGGACTCCTACGAGCAGTACTTC. Amino acids: CASSQGLADSYEQYF. This chain joins TRBV14 and TRBJ2-7; 11 nucleotides align to TRBD2. CDR1 and CDR2 from the germline V gene are SGHDN and FVKESK. Trimming cost V 3 bases and J 0 bases; bases outside gene matches: 1. CDR3 length equals 15 residues.